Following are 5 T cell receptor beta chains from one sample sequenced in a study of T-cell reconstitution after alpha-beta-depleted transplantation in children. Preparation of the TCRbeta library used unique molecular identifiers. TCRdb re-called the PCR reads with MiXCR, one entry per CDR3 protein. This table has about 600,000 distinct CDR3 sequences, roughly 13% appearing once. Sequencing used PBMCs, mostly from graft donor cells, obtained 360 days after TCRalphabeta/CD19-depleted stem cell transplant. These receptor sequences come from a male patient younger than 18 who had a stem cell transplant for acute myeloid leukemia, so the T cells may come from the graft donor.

DNA of the CDR3: TGTGCCAGCAGCTTAGATCATGTTCAGTACTTC. Amino acids: CASSLDHVQYF. V and J are TRBV11-2 and TRBJ2-4; D not certain. Trimming took 0 bases from V and 11 from J, leaving 5 bases between them. The germline CDR1 and CDR2 sequences are SGHAT and FQNNGV. This CDR3 is 11 amino acids long.

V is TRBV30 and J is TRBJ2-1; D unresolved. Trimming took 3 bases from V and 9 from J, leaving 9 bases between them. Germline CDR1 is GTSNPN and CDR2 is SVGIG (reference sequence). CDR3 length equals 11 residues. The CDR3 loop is CAWRRTIEQFF. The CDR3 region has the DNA TGTGCCTGGAGACGAACAATTGAGCAGTTCTTC.

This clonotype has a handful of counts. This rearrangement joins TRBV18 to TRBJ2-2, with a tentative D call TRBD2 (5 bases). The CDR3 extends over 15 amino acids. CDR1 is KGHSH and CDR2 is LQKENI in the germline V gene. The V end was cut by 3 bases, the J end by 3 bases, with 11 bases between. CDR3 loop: CASSPFGGDTGELFF. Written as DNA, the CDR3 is TGTGCCAGCTCACCCTTTGGAGGAGACACCGGGGAGCTGTTTTTT.

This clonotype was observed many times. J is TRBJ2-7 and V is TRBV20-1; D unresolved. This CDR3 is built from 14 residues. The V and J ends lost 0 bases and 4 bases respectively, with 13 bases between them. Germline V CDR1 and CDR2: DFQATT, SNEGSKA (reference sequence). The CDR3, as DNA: TGCAGTGCTAGAGATGAAAGTTTCGGGTACGAGCAGTACTTC. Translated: CSARDESFGYEQYF.

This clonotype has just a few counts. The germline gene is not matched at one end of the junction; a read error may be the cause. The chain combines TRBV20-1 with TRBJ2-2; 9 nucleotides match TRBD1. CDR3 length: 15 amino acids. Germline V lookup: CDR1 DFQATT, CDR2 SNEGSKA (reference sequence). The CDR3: CSTSTGGAVLGELFF. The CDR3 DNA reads TGCAGTACTAGTACAGGGGGCGCGGTACTCGGGGAGCTGTTTTTT.